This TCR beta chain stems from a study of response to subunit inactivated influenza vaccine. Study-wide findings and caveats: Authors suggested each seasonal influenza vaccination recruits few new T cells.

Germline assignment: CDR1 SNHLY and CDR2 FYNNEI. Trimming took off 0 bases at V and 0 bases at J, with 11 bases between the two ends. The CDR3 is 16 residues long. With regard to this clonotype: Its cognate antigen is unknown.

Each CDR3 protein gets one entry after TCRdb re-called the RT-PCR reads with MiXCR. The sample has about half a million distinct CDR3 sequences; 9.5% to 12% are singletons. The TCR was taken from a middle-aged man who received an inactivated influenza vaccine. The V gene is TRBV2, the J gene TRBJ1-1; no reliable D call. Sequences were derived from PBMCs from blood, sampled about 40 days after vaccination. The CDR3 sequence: CASSEAWEGLNTEAFF. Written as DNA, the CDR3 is TGTGCCAGCAGTGAAGCGTGGGAGGGCTTGAACACTGAAGCTTTCTTT.